The 22 T cell receptor beta chains given below trace back to one sample, sequenced in a study of blood T cell repertoires in COVID-19. Clones were sequenced by immunoSEQ multiplex PCR, and TCRdb holds only the in-frame ones, with some missing. Found here are fewer than 400,000 clones, less than 85% of them singletons; the top ten hold 1.9%. Sequencing was performed on PBMCs or T cells enriched from blood (not recorded which). These receptor sequences come from a woman aged 30 to 39 who had been exposed to COVID-19.

The rearrangement uses TRBV9 and TRBJ1-6; maybe TRBD1 (5 bases). The CDR3 consists of 15 residues. Per germline, CDR1 SGDLS and CDR2 YYNGEE. V was shortened by 0 bases and J by 6 bases, with 10 bases between the two germline ends. CDR3 nucleotides: TGTGCCAGCAGCGTAGATCGGGGACTTAATTCACCCCTCCACTTT. This encodes CASSVDRGLNSPLHF. Together with reference TRBV9 and TRBJ1-6, the CDR3 gives the full variable domain: DSGVTQTPKHLITATGQRVTLRCSPRSGDLSVYWYQQSLDQGLQFLIQYYNGEERAKGNILERFSAQQFPDLHSELNLSSLELGDSALYFCASSVDRGLNSPLHFGNGTRLTVT.

This clone has at least ten counts. This chain links TRBV30 with TRBJ1-1, with unresolved D. V lost 2 bases, J lost 4 bases, and 14 bases lay in between. The CDR3 contains 14 residues. The V gene's germline CDR1 is GTSNPN and CDR2 SVGIG (reference sequence). CDR3 sequence: CAWSNGPAGTEAFF. The CDR3 DNA sequence: TGTGCCTGGAGTAACGGTCCGGCGGGCACTGAAGCTTTCTTT.

CDR3 nucleotide sequence: TGCGCCAGCAGCCAGGACACCAGGGTATCTAATGAAAAACTGTTTTTT. Residues: CASSQDTRVSNEKLFF. This chain connects TRBV4-1 to TRBJ1-4, with a weak D call TRBD1 (5 bases). V was shortened by 3 bases and J by 3 bases, with 14 bases between the two germline ends. This CDR3 is built from 16 residues. Germline CDR1 is MGHRA and CDR2 is YSYEKL.

The V gene is TRBV5-1, the J gene TRBJ2-1; 10 bases map to TRBD2. Germline V gene data show CDR1 as SGHRS and CDR2 as YFSETQ. With V trimmed by 0 bases and J by 7 bases, 4 bases remained unmatched. The CDR3 is 15 residues long. CDR3 sequence reads: CASSLALAGDNEQFF. CDR3 in DNA: TGCGCCAGCAGCTTGGCTCTAGCGGGGGATAATGAGCAGTTCTTC.

The table lists this clone with a count of one. The V and J genes are TRBV5-4 and TRBJ2-5, with 7 bases aligning to TRBD1. CDR3 length equals 14 residues. The V segment lost 4 bases and the J segment 2 bases; nucleotides outside the gene matches: 5. The V gene's germline CDR1 is SGHNT and CDR2 YYREEE (reference sequence). CDR3 region: CASSVQGRQETQYF. Here the CDR3 DNA reads TGTGCCAGCAGCGTACAGGGGAGACAAGAGACCCAGTACTTC.

This chain uses TRBV5-1 with TRBJ2-1; TRBD2 matches 16 bases. This CDR3 comprises 19 residues. The V gene's germline CDR1 is SGHRS and CDR2 YFSETQ. J lost 0 bases, V lost 7 bases, and 10 bases had no gene match. For the CDR3, the DNA is TGCGCCAGCGGCCCGGGACTAGCGGGAGGGAAGAGCTCCTACAATGAGCAGTTCTTC. It yields the protein CASGPGLAGGKSSYNEQFF. Using reference TRBV5-1 and TRBJ2-1 for the parts outside the CDR3, the full variable domain is KAGVTQTPRYLIKTRGQQVTLSCSPISGHRSVSWYQQTPGQGLQFLFEYFSETQRNKGNFPGRFSGRQFSNSRSEMNVSTLELGDSALYLCASGPGLAGGKSSYNEQFFGPGTRLTVL.

This clone has only a few counts. The genes are TRBV19 and TRBJ2-3; TRBD1 matches 8 bases. With V trimmed by 5 bases and J by 1 base, 5 bases remained unmatched. Germline V lookup: CDR1 LNHDA, CDR2 SQIVND (reference sequence). There are 15 residues in the CDR3. The CDR3 sequence is CASSRTGMGTDTQYF. In DNA form, the CDR3 reads TGTGCCAGTAGTCGGACAGGGATGGGCACAGATACGCAGTATTTT.

The rearrangement links TRBV4-3 to TRBJ1-1; no definite D call. The CDR3 length is 20 residues. Looked up from germline, CDR1 is LGHNA and CDR2 is YSLEER. Between the trimmed V and J ends, which lost 4 bases and 0 bases, there was a span of 27 bases. CDR3 bases: TGCGCCAGCAGCCGAGTCCAACCCGGGTGGGTGAGTCAAATGAACACTGAAGCTTTCTTT. The encoded protein is CASSRVQPGWVSQMNTEAFF.

The V gene is TRBV19, the J gene TRBJ2-5; 8 nucleotides align to TRBD2. The CDR3 is made up of 15 amino acids. Trimming took 3 bases from V and 5 from J; bases not matched to a gene: 8. Per germline, CDR1 LNHDA and CDR2 SQIVND (reference sequence). The chain's CDR3 is CASSMTAGDLETQYF. Written as DNA, the CDR3 is TGTGCCAGTAGTATGACAGCGGGGGATTTGGAGACCCAGTACTTC. Drawing the rest from reference TRBV19 and TRBJ2-5, the complete variable domain is DGGITQSPKYLFRKEGQNVTLSCEQNLNHDAMYWYRQDPGQGLRLIYYSQIVNDFQKGDIAEGYSVSREKKESFPLTVTSAQKNPTAFYLCASSMTAGDLETQYFGPGTRLLVL.

This clone showed up just a few times. The chain is built from TRBV7-9 and TRBJ2-1, with D possibly TRBD2 on 5 matching bases. Per germline, CDR1 SEHNR and CDR2 FQNEAQ (reference sequence). Trimming stripped 1 base from V and 8 bases from J, with 9 bases between. This CDR3 has 13 residues. CDR3 protein: CASSLDSSHEQFF. DNA for the CDR3: TGTGCCAGCAGCTTAGATTCTAGCCATGAGCAGTTCTTC. Supplemented by reference TRBV7-9 and TRBJ2-1, the full variable domain reads DTGVSQNPRHKITKRGQNVTFRCDPISEHNRLYWYRQTLGQGPEFLTYFQNEAQLEKSRLLSDRFSAERPKGSFSTLEIQRTEQGDSAMYLCASSLDSSHEQFFGPGTRLTVL.

The chain is built from TRBV10-3 and TRBJ2-3; TRBD2 matches 7 bases. V lost 10 bases, J lost 2 bases, and 6 bases stayed unmatched. From germline, CDR1 is ENHRY and CDR2 SYGVKD. CDR3 size: 13 residues. CDR3 sequence reads: CATSTSNTDTQYF. CDR3 bases: TGTGCCACCTCGACTAGCAACACAGATACGCAGTATTTT.

This clone was recorded only once. CDR3 sequence reads: CASSLKWVIADGYTF. The CDR3 DNA sequence: TGCGCCAGCAGCCTTAAGTGGGTGATCGCGGATGGCTACACCTTC. The genes are TRBV4-1 and TRBJ1-2; no definite D call. There are 15 residues in the CDR3. V lost 4 bases and J lost 6, with 18 bases in between. The germline CDR1 and CDR2 sequences are MGHRA and YSYEKL.

The chain is built from TRBV12-1 and TRBJ2-7; TRBD2 is taken as the D call from the table, unchecked against the DNA. TRBV12-1 is deemed a pseudogene. This CDR3 region has 20 residues. The CDR3 here is CASSFATGLAGGPWAREQYF. The DNA for the CDR3 is TGTGCCAGCAGCTTTGCGACAGGACTAGCGGGAGGGCCATGGGCTCGCGAGCAGTACTTC.

This chain uses TRBV7-9 with TRBJ2-3, with 11 bases identical to TRBD2. After removal of 5 bases from V and 9 bases from J, the junction contained 13 bases not matched to a gene. Germline V gene lookup returns CDR1 SEHNR and CDR2 FQNEAQ (reference sequence). This CDR3 has 16 residues. The CDR3 spells CASSPRLAGGPKTQYF. The DNA of the CDR3 is TGTGCCAGCAGCCCTCGATTAGCGGGGGGGCCTAAGACGCAGTATTTT.

This chain links TRBV27 with TRBJ2-2; perhaps TRBD2 as D (5 bases). The CDR3 sequence is 13 residues long. The V end lost 4 bases, the J end lost 3 bases, and 6 bases lay between the germline ends. CDR1 and CDR2 (germline): MNHEY, SMNVEV (reference sequence). The CDR3 bases are TGTGCCAGCAGTTGGCGGGACACCGGGGAGCTGTTTTTT. Its protein product is CASSWRDTGELFF.

The genes are TRBV29-1 and TRBJ2-3, with D maybe TRBD2 (5 bases). Trimming removed 1 base from V and 2 bases from J, with 13 bases in between. CDR1 and CDR2 from the germline V gene are SQVTM and ANQGSEA. CDR3 size: 15 residues. The CDR3 reads CSVEVSSFITDTQYF. As DNA, the CDR3 is TGCAGCGTTGAAGTTTCTAGCTTCATCACAGATACGCAGTATTTT.

The rearrangement uses TRBV18 and TRBJ2-2; 8 nucleotides agree with TRBD1. This CDR3 is built from 16 residues. Germline V CDR1 and CDR2: KGHSH, LQKENI. V lost 0 bases, J lost 3 bases, and 3 bases stayed unmatched. The CDR3 DNA is TGTGCCAGCTCACCACCGAGACAGGGGTACACCGGGGAGCTGTTTTTT. Residues: CASSPPRQGYTGELFF.

The chain combines TRBV18 with TRBJ2-6, with TRBD1 identical over 8 bases. Germline CDR1 and CDR2: KGHSH and LQKENI. This CDR3 contains 17 residues. Losses at the gene ends were 3 bases for V and 0 bases for J; bases not matched to a gene: 4. The CDR3: CASSPQGAVSGANVLTF. The CDR3 bases are TGTGCCAGCTCACCGCAGGGGGCGGTCTCTGGGGCCAACGTCCTGACTTTC.

The chain recombines TRBV11-2 with TRBJ2-7; a possible D gene is TRBD1 (5 bases). Germline-derived CDR1 and CDR2 are SGHAT and FQNNGV. The CDR3 length is 15 residues. Between the trimmed V and J ends, which lost 5 bases and 2 bases, there was a span of 16 bases. CDR3 region: CASSITTVQAYEQYF. DNA for the CDR3: TGTGCCAGCAGCATCACTACGGTACAGGCCTACGAGCAGTACTTC.

This clone was seen only once. The rearrangement uses TRBV7-9 and TRBJ2-5, with TRBD2 matching over 10 bases. This CDR3 has 15 amino acids. CDR1 and CDR2 (germline): SEHNR, FQNEAQ (reference sequence). V lost 1 base to trimming and J lost 4 bases; unmatched junction nucleotides: 3. CDR3 loop: CASSLELAGVETQYF. For the CDR3, the DNA is TGTGCCAGCAGCTTAGAGCTAGCGGGAGTAGAGACCCAGTACTTC.

The chain uses TRBV30 and TRBJ1-5; TRBD1 aligns across 8 bases. This CDR3 spans 14 amino acids. The junction had 4 bases not matched to a gene; V was cut back by 2 bases and J by 4 bases. CDR1 and CDR2 (germline): GTSNPN, SVGIG (reference sequence). CDR3 loop: CAWSSGQGNQPQHF. CDR3 nucleotide sequence: TGTGCCTGGAGTTCAGGACAGGGAAATCAGCCCCAGCATTTT.

The table lists this clone with many counts. The chain employs TRBV24-1 and TRBJ1-1; TRBD1 is a possible D gene (5 bases). The CDR3 has 13 amino acids. Germline-derived CDR1 and CDR2 are KGHDR and SFDVKD. V was trimmed by 7 bases and J by 0 bases, leaving 8 bases between them. CDR3 residues: CATRDSLNTEAFF. Written as DNA, the CDR3 is TGTGCCACCAGAGACAGTCTGAACACTGAAGCTTTCTTT.